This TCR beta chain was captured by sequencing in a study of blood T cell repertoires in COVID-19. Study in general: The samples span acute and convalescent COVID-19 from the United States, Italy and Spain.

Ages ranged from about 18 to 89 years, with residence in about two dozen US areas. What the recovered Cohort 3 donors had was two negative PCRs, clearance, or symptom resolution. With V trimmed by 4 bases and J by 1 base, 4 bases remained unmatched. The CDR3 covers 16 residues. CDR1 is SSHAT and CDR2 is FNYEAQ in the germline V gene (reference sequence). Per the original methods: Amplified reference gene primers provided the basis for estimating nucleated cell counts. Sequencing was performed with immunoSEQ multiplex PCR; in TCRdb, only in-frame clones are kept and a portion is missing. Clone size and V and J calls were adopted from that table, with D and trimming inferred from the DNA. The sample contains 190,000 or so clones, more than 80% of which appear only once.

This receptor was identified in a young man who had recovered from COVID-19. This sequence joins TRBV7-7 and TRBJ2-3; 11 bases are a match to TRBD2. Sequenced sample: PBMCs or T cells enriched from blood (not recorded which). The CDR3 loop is CASSSILAGGTDTQYF. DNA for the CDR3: TGTGCCAGCAGCTCCATACTAGCGGGGGGCACAGATACGCAGTATTTT.